This T cell receptor (beta chain) emerged from a study of T-cell memory formation after mild COVID-19. Background on the study: TCR clusters showed largely donor specificity. The study's findings and limits: That cross-reactive memory joined was suggested by some responding clones appearing in pre-infection memory. The main location of contracting CD4+ clones was CM and EM, and that of contracting CD8+ clones was EMRA.

5'RACE, which relied on constant-segment primers, yielded TCR alpha and TCR beta cDNA libraries carrying sample barcodes and UMIs. TCRdb independently ran MiXCR on the 5' RACE reads; one entry per CDR3 protein. The repertoire holds about 430,000 distinct CDR3 sequences, with roughly 18% as singletons. V shed 6 bases and J shed 8 bases, with 2 bases lying between them. The CDR3 is 10 amino acids. On this clonotype: What it recognizes is unknown.

The source material was PBMCs or a T cell subset sorted from them (not recorded which). The chain couples TRBV23-1 to TRBJ2-6; D call uncertain. TRBV23-1 is assigned to the ORF class and has an uncertain function. The clonotype was recovered from a man younger than 35 who had mild COVID-19 (a few samples of this study predate the infection). Cell type and time point are not known. The CDR3 region has the DNA TGCGCCAGCAGCCCCAACGTCCTGACTTTC. Translated: CASSPNVLTF.